This TCR beta chain was profiled in a study of blood T cell repertoires in COVID-19. CDR1 and CDR2 (germline): SGDLS, YYNGEE. The CDR3 length is 14 residues. V was trimmed by 0 bases and J by 5 bases, leaving 11 bases between them. Using immunoSEQ multiplex PCR, the repertoire was profiled, and TCRdb retains in-frame clones only, with some absent. In the table there are about 14,000 clones, around 77% of which are singletons. This clonotype was sampled from a human donor in a cohort sampled during active COVID-19. Sequencing used peripheral blood. This sequence joins TRBV9 and TRBJ1-2; D is possibly TRBD1 (6 bases). CDR3 in amino acids: CASSVEDSGYGYTF. In DNA, the CDR3 is TGTGCCAGCAGCGTAGAGGACAGTGGGTATGGCTACACCTTC.